This entry lists 23 T cell receptor delta chains sequenced from one sample in a study of γδ T cells in repeated Plasmodium falciparum infection. Bulk repertoires came from Vgamma9/Vdelta2+ or Vdelta2-negative gammadelta T cells flow-sorted from PBMC. TCRdb ran CATT on the multiplex PCR reads. The sample gives 50,000 to 60,000 delta-chain clones, roughly 1.9% of which show up once; 20% to 25% is in the top ten. The source material was gamma-delta T cells from blood. The origin of the receptors is a pool of human donors (malaria-infected and uninfected, not separated).

Only a few counts were recorded for this clone. Translating this DNA gives a protein that differs at residue 16 from the TCRdb one, which belongs to a much larger clone; a read error is likely, and the protein shown is this translation. The chain carries TRDV1 and TRDJ1; 12 bases line up with TRDD3. Here the J gene was assigned by germline matching of the DNA, as TCRdb has none. Germline loops: CDR1 TSWWSYY, CDR2 QGS. The ends lost 5 bases at V and 8 bases at J; junction bases unmatched: 24. This CDR3 has 20 amino acids. CDR3 amino acids: CALGRGKTPWTGGYREKLIF. The CDR3 DNA follows: TGTGCTCTTGGGAGAGGGAAGACCCCCTGGACTGGGGGATACCGAGAGAAACTCATCTTT.

This clone turned up a few times. This likely came from a read error, as a far larger clone is one base away. Other DNA sequences in the same sample also yield this CDR3. V usage is TRDV2 and J usage is TRDJ1; unclear D gene. Here the J gene came from matching the DNA to germline, since TCRdb omits it. The CDR3 is made up of 16 amino acids. The germline V gene encodes CDR1 GEAIGNYY and CDR2 EKD. Deletions cut 0 bases from V and 1 base from J, with 14 bases between. CDR3 loop: CACDTEEEEGTDKLIF. The CDR3, as DNA: TGTGCCTGTGACACCGAGGAAGAGGAGGGCACCGATAAACTCATCTTT.

As to this clone: TCRdb lists the protein of a much larger clone for this DNA, which differs at residue 12, so this is likely a read error; the protein given here is translated from the DNA itself. The V and J genes are TRDV2 and TRDJ1, with 12 positions matching TRDD3. Because TCRdb records no J gene, it was assigned here through a match of the DNA to germline. CDR3 length equals 17 residues. The V gene's germline CDR1 is GEAIGNYY and CDR2 EKD. The ends lost 0 bases at V and 3 bases at J; junction bases unmatched: 7. CDR3 protein: CACDTAGGYANADKLIF. CDR3 in DNA: TGTGCCTGTGACACCGCTGGGGGATACGCTAACGCCGATAAACTCATCTTT.

This clone was counted many times. TCRdb has a much larger clone's protein, which differs at residue 13 from the translation of this DNA, likely because of a read error; what is shown is the protein translated from the DNA. The genes are TRDV2 and TRDJ4, with 7 bases matching TRDD3. TCRdb leaves out the J gene; it was filled in here by matching the DNA to germline. CDR1 is GEAIGNYY, CDR2 EKD, per germline. The CDR3 totals 18 residues. With V trimmed by 5 bases and J by 0 bases, 20 bases remained unmatched. CDR3 in amino acids: CACVVCCGLWGPARPLIF. The CDR3 DNA is TGTGCCTGTGTGGTGTGTTGCGGACTCTGGGGGCCAGCCAGACCCCTGATCTTT.

The sample holds a few counts of this clone. The protein given by TCRdb reflects a much larger clone and differs at residue 18 from this DNA's translation, likely from a read error; the protein shown is the DNA's translation. V and J are TRDV1 and TRDJ1, with TRDD3 identical over 10 bases. Because TCRdb records no J gene, it was assigned here through a match of the DNA to germline. The germline CDR1 and CDR2 sequences are TSWWSYY and QGS. This CDR3 spans 21 amino acids. CDR3 sequence: CALGERVQYWGIRFRGDRLIF. The CDR3 bases are TGTGCTCTTGGGGAAAGGGTCCAGTACTGGGGGATCCGATTTAGAGGCGATAGACTCATCTTT.

This clone was found a few times. TCRdb has a much larger clone's protein, which differs at residues 6 and 11 from the translation of this DNA, likely because of a read error; what is shown is the protein translated from the DNA. V is TRDV3 and J is TRDJ1, with 9 bases identical to TRDD3. Here the J gene was assigned by germline matching of the DNA, as TCRdb has none. Germline CDR1 TVYSNPD, CDR2 GDNSRS (reference sequence). The CDR3 spans 17 residues. The DNA for the CDR3 is TGTGCTCAAAGGTTAGGGACTGGGGGACCCCACACCGATAAACTCATCTTT. This encodes CAQRLGTGGPHTDKLIF. The variable domain in full, with the rest retrieved from reference TRDV3 and TRDJ1, is CDKVTQSSPDQTVASGSEVVLLCTYDTVYSNPDLFWYRIRPDYSFQFVFYGDNSRSEGADFTQGRFSVKHILTQKAFHLVISPVRTEDSATYYCAQRLGTGGPHTDKLIFGKGTRVTVEP.

To note about this clone: This likely traces to a read error, being one base from a far larger clone. This specimen includes other DNA sequences encoding the same CDR3. V gene assignment gives TRDV1, but the J gene was left uncalled; no DNA check was done on the table's D call, TRDD3. The CDR3 extends over 16 amino acids. Germline V gives CDR1 TSWWSYY, CDR2 QGS. The CDR3 region is CALGDSGLLYTDKLIF. CDR3 nucleotides: TGTGCTCTTGGGGACTCTGGGCTCCTATACACCGATAAACTTATCTTT.

For this clone: A read error is likely here: a far larger clone is one base away. Within the sample, other DNA sequences also encode this same CDR3. No J gene was assigned, while the V gene was called as TRDV2; the D call in the table, TRDD3, was not verified against the DNA. The CDR3 runs to 17 residues. Germline V gene lookup returns CDR1 GEAIGNYY and CDR2 EKD. This CDR3 is CACDTLGGNKNTDKLIF. The CDR3 DNA sequence: TGTGCCTGTGACACCCTCGGGGGGAACAAAAACACCGATAAACTCATCTTC.

This clone was observed many times. J is TRDJ1 and V is TRDV1; TRDD3 aligns across 7 bases. The CDR3 is made up of 19 amino acids. Germline V gene lookup returns CDR1 TSWWSYY and CDR2 QGS. V lost 4 bases and J lost 0; bases outside the gene matches: 17. DNA of the CDR3: TGTGCTCTTGGGGGTCCTAAGAGCAGCTGGGGGTACCACACCGATAAACTCATCTTT. This translates into CALGGPKSSWGYHTDKLIF.

Details on this clone: A far bigger clonotype differs at one base, so this is likely a read error. Other nucleotide sequences from this sample produce the same CDR3. The V and J genes are TRDV1 and TRDJ1; 12 bases line up with TRDD3. The J gene was not available in TCRdb and was assigned here by matching the DNA to germline segments. The CDR3 is 24 amino acids. The germline gives CDR1 TSWWSYY, CDR2 QGS. The CDR3 DNA follows: TGTGCCCTTGGGGAACTGGGTAGGGCGCCCTCTCCTTACTGGGGGATACCCCGCACCGATAAACTCATCTTT. It specifies CALGELGRAPSPYWGIPRTDKLIF.

Of note for this clone: A far bigger clonotype differs at one base, so this is likely a read error. The sample contains more than one DNA sequence encoding this CDR3. The rearrangement uses TRDV1 and TRDJ1, with D unclear. The J gene comes from matching the DNA to germline here; TCRdb lacks it. Germline assignment: CDR1 TSWWSYY and CDR2 QGS. This CDR3 has 19 amino acids. CDR3 region: CALGVPAGGLWTYTDKLIF. CDR3 in DNA: TGTGCTCTCGGGGTGCCGGCGGGTGGACTGTGGACTTACACCGATAAACTCATCTTT.

As regards this clone: Given a far larger clone just one base away, this is likely a sequencing read error. This specimen includes other DNA sequences encoding the same CDR3. CDR3 sequence: CALGEPWGKGTDKLIF. In nucleotides, the CDR3 is TGTGCTCTCGGGGAGCCCTGGGGGAAGGGCACCGATAAACTCATCTTT. This chain links TRDV1 with TRDJ1, with TRDD3 identical over 8 bases. The J gene comes from matching the DNA to germline here; TCRdb lacks it. The germline CDR1 and CDR2 sequences are TSWWSYY and QGS. The CDR3 covers 16 residues.

Concerning this clone: The TCRdb protein, from a much larger clone, departs from this DNA's translation at residue 13, likely by read error; the protein shown derives from the DNA. No J gene call was made, and the V gene is TRDV3; the table assigns TRDD3, which was not confirmed against the DNA. The CDR3 spans 15 residues. Per the germline V gene, CDR1 is TVYSNPD and CDR2 is GDNSRS (reference sequence). For the CDR3, the DNA is TGTGCCTTCCCGGCCCGGCGGATAGTCGCCGATAAATTCATCTTT. Translating it yields CAFPARRIVADKFIF.

This chain connects TRDV1 to TRDJ1; 12 positions match TRDD3. No J gene was available from TCRdb, and it was assigned here by a germline match of the DNA. V gave up 2 bases and J gave up 0 bases; unmatched junction bases: 16. This CDR3 region has 21 residues. Looked up from germline, CDR1 is TSWWSYY and CDR2 is QGS. The CDR3 coding sequence is TGTGCTCTTGGGGAAGGTCTACCGTACTGGGGGATACCACGTTACACCGATAAACTCATCTTT. Protein sequence: CALGEGLPYWGIPRYTDKLIF.

This clone was seen only a few times. A read error is possible here, since a much larger clone lies one base away. The chain links TRDV1 to TRDJ1, with D perhaps given as TRDD2 or TRDD3 (5 bases each). TCRdb gives no J gene; it was assigned here by matching the DNA to germline. This CDR3 region has 25 residues. Deletions cut 1 base from V and 2 bases from J, with 41 bases between. The V gene's germline CDR1 is TSWWSYY and CDR2 QGS. CDR3 residues: CALGEPTKMRGPSYWSSGATDKLIF. CDR3 nucleotide sequence: TGTGCTCTTGGGGAACCCACCAAGATGCGGGGACCTTCGTACTGGTCATCAGGGGCGACCGATAAACTCATCTTT.

This clone has ten or more counts. The chain is built from TRDV1 and TRDJ1; 10 bases fit TRDD3. From germline, CDR1 is TSWWSYY and CDR2 QGS. This CDR3 spans 19 amino acids. J was trimmed by 2 bases and V by 1 base; bases with no gene match: 13. The CDR3 bases are TGTGCTCTTGGGGAACAAACTACGAGAGAACTGGGGGATACCGATAAACTCATCTTT. Translating it yields CALGEQTTRELGDTDKLIF.

Details on this clone: One base separates it from a far larger clone, so it is likely a read error. Other DNA sequences within the sample encode an identical CDR3. The V gene is TRDV1, the J gene TRDJ3, with 13 bases aligning to TRDD3. The J gene, not given by TCRdb, was assigned here from a germline match of the nucleotide sequence. The V gene's germline CDR1 is TSWWSYY and CDR2 QGS. The CDR3 loop spans 22 amino acids. The CDR3, as DNA: TGTGCTCTCGGGGAAACACGGCCCTACTGGGGGATACGCGGGTGGGACACCCGACAGATGTTTTTC. Translating gives CALGETRPYWGIRGWDTRQMFF.

Turning to this clone: TCRdb has a much larger clone's protein, which differs at residue 23 from the translation of this DNA, likely because of a read error; what is shown is the protein translated from the DNA. The chain recombines TRDV1 with TRDJ1, with 11 bases aligning to TRDD3. Here the J gene was assigned by germline matching of the DNA, as TCRdb has none. The CDR3 is made up of 27 amino acids. Germline V gene sequence: CDR1 TSWWSYY, CDR2 QGS. The trim removed 5 bases at V and 7 bases at J, leaving 45 bases unmatched. The CDR3 loop is CALGRRFALIDLQYWGISFSPLGKLIF. CDR3 sequence (DNA): TGTGCTCTTGGGCGACGCTTTGCCCTCATAGACTTGCAGTACTGGGGGATATCTTTTAGTCCCCTGGGTAAACTCATCTTT.

V usage is TRDV2 and J usage is TRDJ3, with 12 bases fitting TRDD3. TCRdb supplies no J gene; here it was assigned by aligning the nucleotide sequence to germline. Germline V gene data show CDR1 as GEAIGNYY and CDR2 as EKD. V lost 3 bases, J lost 4 bases, and 9 bases stayed unmatched. This CDR3 contains 19 residues. CDR3 sequence: CACDQLGDTASWDTRQMFF. The CDR3 coding sequence is TGTGCCTGTGACCAACTGGGGGATACCGCGTCATGGGACACCCGACAGATGTTTTTC.

This clone was counted a few times. For this DNA, TCRdb reports the protein of a much larger clone, which diverges at residue 8, most likely from a read error; the protein presented here is translated directly from the DNA. V is TRDV1 and J is TRDJ1; the D gene is possibly TRDD3 (5 bases). The J gene was not available in TCRdb and was assigned here by matching the DNA to germline segments. The CDR3 consists of 28 residues. Germline CDR1 TSWWSYY, CDR2 QGS. Trimming stripped 0 bases from V and 7 bases from J, with 54 bases between. The CDR3 DNA reads as TGTGCTCTTGGGGAACTCTCTTACGAGGCCCCCGTCCCAGGACGCGTTTACTGGCCTCCCGGTGTATCGATTAAACTCATCTTT. This codes for CALGELSYEAPVPGRVYWPPGVSIKLIF.

As regards this clone: The mismatch at residue 7 between this DNA's translation and the TCRdb protein of a much larger clone likely reflects a read error; the protein shown is translated from the DNA. V usage is TRDV3 and J usage is TRDJ1; TRDD3 aligns across 8 bases. No J gene was available from TCRdb, and it was assigned here by a germline match of the DNA. Germline values: CDR1 TVYSNPD, CDR2 GDNSRS (reference sequence). V gave up 4 bases and J gave up 1 base; unmatched junction bases: 14. The CDR3 length is 16 residues. CDR3 amino acids: CASPPFAGGPTDKLIF. Here the CDR3 DNA reads TGTGCCTCCCCCCCGTTTGCTGGGGGACCCACCGATAAACTCATCTTT.

As to this clone: TCRdb attributes to this sequence the protein of a much larger clone, which differs from the DNA translation at residue 6; a read error is likely, and the protein displayed is translated from the DNA. This sequence joins TRDV2 and TRDJ3, with D possibly matching TRDD3 (6 bases). No J gene was available from TCRdb, and it was assigned here by a germline match of the DNA. The germline V gene encodes CDR1 GEAIGNYY and CDR2 EKD. Trimming took 0 bases from V and 1 from J, leaving 21 bases between them. This CDR3 spans 21 amino acids. The DNA for the CDR3 is TGTGCCTGTGACACCCGGGGGACACGCGGGGGTAGATCCTGGGACACCCGACAGATGTTTTTC. Encoded protein: CACDTRGTRGGRSWDTRQMFF.

Worth noting for this clone: The protein in TCRdb stems from a much larger clone and differs at residue 4 from this DNA's translation, likely a read error; here the protein is translated from the DNA. The gene calls are TRDV2 and TRDJ1, with TRDD3 matching 9 bases. TCRdb is silent on the J gene; assignment here came from matching the DNA to germline. This CDR3 has 18 residues. The germline V gene has CDR1 GEAIGNYY and CDR2 EKD. This chain's CDR3 is CACATGSLLGEHPDKLIF. As DNA, the CDR3 is TGTGCCTGTGCCACCGGTTCCTTACTGGGGGAGCACCCCGATAAACTCATCTTT.